A selection of T cell receptor beta chains follows, all from one sample in a study of blood T cell repertoires in COVID-19. Method: immunoSEQ multiplex PCR; TCRdb's copy keeps in-frame clones and lacks some. The sample contains 140,000 to 150,000 clones, roughly 90% of which appear only once. The sample comprised peripheral blood. Receptor source: a human donor in a cohort sampled during active COVID-19. CDR3s include the opening cysteine and the closing phenylalanine or tryptophan. Fields, in order: J gene, clone size, D gene, CDR3 length, V gene, CDR3 protein, CDR3 DNA. The D gene is left open where the match is weak. Clone size is not always given. Where it is, it says once, few, many or a class for expanded clones.

J: TRBJ1-2
size: -
D: TRBD1
length: 13
V: TRBV28
CDR3: CASSPPQGGGYTF
DNA: TGTGCCAGCAGTCCCCCCCAGGGGGGTGGCTACACCTTC

J: TRBJ1-5
size: -
D: -
length: 14
V: TRBV18
CDR3: CASSQQGSAQPQHF
DNA: TGTGCCAGCTCACAACAGGGTTCGGCTCAGCCCCAGCATTTT

J: TRBJ2-3
size: -
D: -
length: 16
V: TRBV5-1
CDR3: CASSLEGRPSTDTQYF
DNA: TGCGCCAGCAGCTTGGAGGGGCGGCCCAGCACAGATACGCAGTATTTT

J: TRBJ2-5
size: -
D: TRBD2
length: 15
V: TRBV5-4
CDR3: CASTREGVPGRSQYF
DNA: TGTGCCAGCACCCGGGAGGGGGTCCCCGGTCGGTCCCAGTACTTC

J: TRBJ1-6
size: few
D: -
length: 12
V: TRBV12-3/TRBV12-4
CDR3: CASSPPSAPLHF
DNA: TGTGCCAGCAGCCCCCCGTCCGCACCCCTCCACTTT

J: TRBJ1-5
size: -
D: -
length: 12
V: TRBV12-3/TRBV12-4
CDR3: CASSFGGQPQHF
DNA: TGTGCCAGCAGTTTTGGAGGGCAGCCCCAGCATTTT

J: TRBJ1-4
size: -
D: -
length: 13
V: TRBV19
CDR3: CPRTAGVNEKLFF
DNA: TGCCCCCGGACAGCCGGGGTTAATGAAAAACTGTTTTTT

J: TRBJ2-5
size: -
D: -
length: 14
V: TRBV11-3
CDR3: CASSPRSSGETQYF
DNA: TGTGCCAGCAGCCCTCGTTCTAGTGGGGAGACCCAGTACTTC

J: TRBJ2-6
size: -
D: TRBD1
length: 18
V: TRBV5-1
CDR3: CASSLERTGLSGANVLTF
DNA: TGCGCCAGCAGCTTGGAGAGGACAGGGTTGTCTGGGGCCAACGTCCTGACTTTC

J: TRBJ2-3
size: -
D: -
length: 13
V: TRBV9
CDR3: CASSVTDTDTQYF
DNA: TGTGCCAGCAGCGTAACAGACACAGATACGCAGTATTTT

J: TRBJ2-7
size: -
D: -
length: 16
V: TRBV7-2
CDR3: CASSLEGQVGGYEQYF
DNA: TGTGCCAGCAGCTTAGAGGGGCAAGTCGGGGGCTACGAGCAGTACTTC

J: TRBJ1-1
size: -
D: -
length: 11
V: TRBV20-1
CDR3: CSARSNTEAFF
DNA: TGCAGTGCTCGGTCGAACACTGAAGCTTTCTTT

J: TRBJ1-1
size: -
D: TRBD1
length: 16
V: TRBV7-2
CDR3: CASSLWGGTVNTEAFF
DNA: TGTGCCAGCAGCTTGTGGGGTGGGACAGTGAACACTGAAGCTTTCTTT

J: TRBJ2-7
size: -
D: TRBD2
length: 17
V: TRBV7-2
CDR3: CASSFLAGGQISYEQYF
DNA: TGTGCCAGCAGCTTTTTAGCGGGGGGCCAAATCTCCTACGAGCAGTACTTC

J: TRBJ1-1
size: -
D: -
length: 12
V: TRBV24-1
CDR3: CATSDPDTEAFF
DNA: TGTGCCACCAGTGATCCGGACACTGAAGCTTTCTTT

J: TRBJ1-6
size: -
D: TRBD1
length: 16
V: TRBV18
CDR3: CASSPVAGQTNSPLHF
DNA: TGTGCCAGCTCACCCGTCGCGGGACAGACAAATTCACCCCTCCACTTT

J: TRBJ1-1
size: -
D: -
length: 14
V: TRBV5-1
CDR3: CASSLEVANTEAFF
DNA: TGCGCCAGCAGCTTGGAGGTAGCGAACACTGAAGCTTTCTTT

J: TRBJ2-7
size: -
D: -
length: 13
V: TRBV10-2
CDR3: CASSRQSTYEQYF
DNA: TGCGCCAGCAGTAGACAGAGCACCTACGAGCAGTACTTC

J: TRBJ1-2
size: once
D: -
length: 13
V: TRBV4-1
CDR3: CASSLDSLYGYTF
DNA: TGCGCCAGCAGCCTTGACTCCCTTTATGGCTACACCTTC

J: TRBJ2-5
size: -
D: TRBD1
length: 16
V: TRBV4-2
CDR3: CASSQDAGTGQETQYF
DNA: TGTGCCAGCAGCCAAGATGCGGGGACAGGGCAAGAGACCCAGTACTTC

J: TRBJ2-7
size: -
D: -
length: 14
V: TRBV9
CDR3: CASSVAGTIYEQYF
DNA: TGTGCCAGCAGCGTGGCCGGGACAATTTACGAGCAGTACTTC

J: TRBJ2-1
size: once
D: TRBD2
length: 15
V: TRBV18
CDR3: CASSRTSGQDNEQFF
DNA: TGTGCCAGCTCACGGACTAGCGGGCAAGACAATGAGCAGTTCTTC

J: TRBJ2-3
size: -
D: -
length: 13
V: TRBV13
CDR3: CASSLEGADTQYF
DNA: TGTGCCAGCAGCTTAGAAGGGGCTGATACGCAGTATTTT

J: TRBJ2-3
size: -
D: TRBD2
length: 17
V: TRBV11-3
CDR3: CASSLGGGLAGGDTQYF
DNA: TGTGCCAGCAGCTTAGGAGGCGGGCTAGCGGGAGGTGATACGCAGTATTTT

J: TRBJ2-7
size: once
D: -
length: 11
V: TRBV7-2
CDR3: CASTKGLEQYF
DNA: TGTGCCAGCACCAAAGGACTTGAGCAGTACTTC

J: TRBJ2-7
size: -
D: TRBD2
length: 14
V: TRBV10-3
CDR3: CAIRESGESYEQYF
DNA: TGTGCCATCAGGGAGAGCGGGGAGTCCTACGAGCAGTACTTC

J: TRBJ1-1
size: -
D: TRBD1
length: 15
V: TRBV19
CDR3: CASKPQGASNTEAFF
DNA: TGTGCCAGTAAGCCCCAGGGGGCTTCGAACACTGAAGCTTTCTTT

J: TRBJ2-7
size: -
D: -
length: 18
V: TRBV4-1
CDR3: CASSQGWMAGAPLTEQYF
DNA: TGCGCCAGCAGCCAAGGATGGATGGCGGGGGCCCCCCTAACCGAGCAGTACTTC

J: TRBJ2-2
size: -
D: -
length: 16
V: TRBV19
CDR3: CASSIPGGISTGELFF
DNA: TGTGCCAGTAGTATTCCCGGGGGAATTAGCACCGGGGAGCTGTTTTTT

J: TRBJ2-5
size: -
D: TRBD2
length: 15
V: TRBV5-4
CDR3: CASSSAGTTKETQYF
DNA: TGTGCCAGCAGCTCTGCCGGGACTACAAAAGAGACCCAGTACTTC

J: TRBJ1-3
size: -
D: -
length: 13
V: TRBV28
CDR3: CASSLQLRNTIYF
DNA: TGTGCCAGCAGTTTACAACTAAGAAACACCATATATTTT

J: TRBJ2-1
size: -
D: TRBD1
length: 14
V: TRBV19
CDR3: CASSGNRGPNEQFF
DNA: TGTGCCAGTAGTGGGAACAGGGGGCCAAATGAGCAGTTCTTC

J: TRBJ2-7
size: -
D: -
length: 12
V: TRBV20-1
CDR3: CSASHRVWEQYF
DNA: TGCAGTGCTAGTCACAGGGTTTGGGAGCAGTACTTC

J: TRBJ2-2
size: -
D: TRBD1
length: 15
V: TRBV7-9
CDR3: CASSSHRGTTGELFF
DNA: TGTGCCAGCAGCTCCCACAGGGGGACCACCGGGGAGCTGTTTTTT

J: TRBJ1-4
size: -
D: TRBD1
length: 17
V: TRBV4-3
CDR3: CASSRGQGAAADEKLFF
DNA: TGCGCCAGCAGCCGAGGACAGGGCGCTGCCGCTGATGAAAAACTGTTTTTT

J: TRBJ2-7
size: -
D: TRBD2
length: 16
V: TRBV11-2
CDR3: CASSPRLAGTSYEQYF
DNA: TGTGCCAGCAGCCCACGACTAGCGGGGACCTCCTACGAGCAGTACTTC

J: TRBJ2-6
size: -
D: -
length: 14
V: TRBV7-2
CDR3: CATSQPSGANVLTF
DNA: TGTGCCACCTCACAGCCTTCTGGGGCCAACGTCCTGACTTTC

J: TRBJ2-2
size: -
D: -
length: 13
V: TRBV6-4
CDR3: CASRDADTGELFF
DNA: TGTGCCAGTAGAGATGCCGACACCGGGGAGCTGTTTTTT

J: TRBJ2-1
size: -
D: TRBD2
length: 21
V: TRBV24-1
CDR3: CATSDPFAAGGPSVRYNEQFF
DNA: TGTGCCACCAGTGATCCCTTTGCAGCGGGGGGGCCTAGCGTGAGGTACAATGAGCAGTTCTTC

J: TRBJ1-2
size: -
D: -
length: 17
V: TRBV3-1/TRBV3-2
CDR3: CASSLRTTSGGGYGYTF
DNA: TGTGCCAGCAGCCTACGTACCACTAGCGGCGGGGGCTATGGCTACACCTTC

J: TRBJ1-5
size: -
D: -
length: 13
V: TRBV18
CDR3: CASSPDTNQPQHF
DNA: TGTGCCAGCTCACCAGACACGAATCAGCCCCAGCATTTT

J: TRBJ2-2
size: -
D: TRBD1
length: 15
V: TRBV7-9
CDR3: CASSTGQVGTGELFF
DNA: TGTGCCAGCAGCACAGGACAGGTTGGGACCGGGGAGCTGTTTTTT

J: TRBJ2-2
size: -
D: -
length: 12
V: TRBV12-3/TRBV12-4
CDR3: CASSSYTGELFF
DNA: TGTGCCAGCAGTTCCTACACCGGGGAGCTGTTTTTT

J: TRBJ1-3
size: once
D: -
length: 14
V: TRBV5-1
CDR3: CASSLGEGRGTIYF
DNA: TGCGCCAGCAGCTTGGGCGAGGGAAGAGGCACCATATATTTT

J: TRBJ2-7
size: -
D: -
length: 16
V: TRBV5-5
CDR3: CASSLDPEAVSYEQYF
DNA: TGTGCCAGCAGCTTGGACCCGGAGGCGGTTTCCTACGAGCAGTACTTC

J: TRBJ2-3
size: -
D: TRBD1
length: 15
V: TRBV9
CDR3: CASSIRQGDTDTQYF
DNA: TGTGCCAGCAGCATTCGACAGGGAGACACAGATACGCAGTATTTT

J: TRBJ2-7
size: -
D: TRBD2
length: 18
V: TRBV19
CDR3: CASSTTAILAGGLYEQYF
DNA: TGTGCCAGTAGTACGACCGCGATTCTAGCGGGGGGTCTCTACGAGCAGTACTTC

J: TRBJ2-1
size: -
D: TRBD1
length: 14
V: TRBV7-2
CDR3: CASSSRTGRNEQFF
DNA: TGTGCCAGCAGCTCAAGGACAGGGAGGAATGAGCAGTTCTTC